This TCR beta chain was retrieved from a study of T cells in Graves' hyperthyroidism and ophthalmopathy. This clonotype was observed a few times. RNA transcripts served as the template for amplifying TCR beta CDR3 regions. TCR CDR3 regions were first amplified by RT-PCR with HTBI primers. One entry per CDR3 protein, called by TCRdb with MiXCR from the multiplex PCR reads. Counted here are approximately 720,000 distinct CDR3 sequences, around 19% occurring once; the ten biggest clones make up over 15%. This sequence was found in a woman aged 45-65 years with Graves' hyperthyroidism that later progressed to Graves' ophthalmopathy. The sequenced sample was blood.

CDR3 residues: CASRTGQNTEAFF. CDR3 sequence (DNA): TGCGCCAGCAGGACGGGCCAGAACACTGAAGCTTTCTTT. The V and J genes are TRBV10-1 and TRBJ1-1; D call uncertain. Germline CDR1 reads WNHNN; CDR2 reads SYGVQD (reference sequence). V lost 6 bases and J 1 base, leaving 9 bases between the germline ends. CDR3 size: 13 residues.